A selection of T cell receptor beta chains follows, all from one sample in a study of early T cells in non-severe SARS-CoV-2 infection. MiXCR was run by TCRdb on the 5' RACE reads, yielding one entry per CDR3 protein. The data show 80,000 to 95,000 distinct CDR3 sequences, approximately 13% seen once. Sequenced material: whole blood. These receptors were obtained from an adult who was a healthcare worker with PCR-confirmed SARS-CoV-2 infection or an uninfected control (not recorded which). Each CDR3 is given with its conserved first and last residue. D genes are given only for firm matches. Clone size is shown for a subset of rows, as once, few, many or a class of expanded clone.

v_call	j_call	d_call	clone_size	cdr3_aa	cdr3_nt
TRBV6-5	TRBJ1-1	NA	few	CASTRSSNTEAFF	TGTGCCAGCACGAGGAGCTCGAACACTGAAGCTTTCTTT
TRBV5-6	TRBJ1-2	NA	NA	CASSLEGRHYGYTF	TGTGCCAGCAGCTTGGAGGGGAGGCACTATGGCTACACCTTC
TRBV5-4	TRBJ2-3	NA	NA	CASEASGTDTQYF	TGTGCCAGCGAAGCTAGCGGCACAGATACGCAGTATTTT
TRBV15	TRBJ2-3	NA	few	CATSRDPQDTQYF	TGTGCCACCAGCAGAGATCCCCAGGATACGCAGTATTTT
TRBV29-1	TRBJ1-4	NA	many	CSAQGGNEKLFF	TGCAGCGCCCAAGGGGGGAATGAAAAACTGTTTTTT
TRBV5-1	TRBJ2-1	NA	few	CASSPERNEQFF	TGCGCCAGCAGCCCTGAACGGAATGAGCAGTTCTTC
TRBV5-1	TRBJ2-5	TRBD1	NA	CASSLATGGLETQYF	TGCGCCAGCAGCTTGGCAACAGGGGGGCTGGAGACCCAGTACTTC
TRBV6-6	TRBJ1-2	NA	NA	CASSPGGSWTF	TGTGCCAGCAGTCCCGGTGGGTCCTGGACCTTC
TRBV3-1	TRBJ1-1	NA	few	CASSRAGYTEAFF	TGTGCCAGCAGTAGAGCAGGGTACACTGAAGCTTTCTTT
TRBV30	TRBJ1-5	TRBD1	few	CAWSPDRGQPQHF	TGTGCCTGGAGCCCAGACAGGGGTCAGCCCCAGCATTTT
TRBV27	TRBJ2-6	NA	NA	CASSSPGANVLTF	TGTGCCAGCAGTTCCCCTGGGGCCAACGTCCTGACTTTC
TRBV29-1	TRBJ2-3	NA	NA	CSVESQEGTDTQYF	TGCAGCGTTGAGAGCCAGGAGGGGACAGATACGCAGTATTTT
TRBV20-1	TRBJ2-1	TRBD2	NA	CSARSGSSYNEQFF	TGCAGTGCGCGAAGCGGGAGCTCCTACAATGAGCAGTTCTTC
TRBV6-6	TRBJ2-7	NA	NA	CASSYDPQPYEQYF	TGTGCCAGCAGTTACGATCCGCAGCCCTACGAGCAGTACTTC
TRBV29-1	TRBJ2-7	NA	few	CSVRRDGSSYEQYF	TGCAGCGTGCGACGGGACGGGAGCTCCTACGAGCAGTACTTC
TRBV9	TRBJ2-1	NA	many	CASSARGSNYNEQFF	TGTGCCAGCAGCGCAAGGGGCTCTAACTACAATGAGCAGTTCTTC
TRBV4-1	TRBJ2-1	NA	NA	CASSIALGVTNEQFF	TGCGCCAGCAGCATCGCCCTGGGGGTTACCAATGAGCAGTTCTTC
TRBV6-6	TRBJ2-1	NA	few	CASSYEKGAAAYNEQFF	TGTGCCAGCAGTTACGAGAAAGGGGCAGCCGCCTACAATGAGCAGTTCTTC
TRBV11-2	TRBJ1-2	NA	NA	CASSPVGRNYGYTF	TGTGCCAGCAGCCCCGTAGGAAGAAACTATGGCTACACCTTC
TRBV7-2	TRBJ1-5	NA	NA	CASSPSGASNQPQHF	TGTGCCAGCAGCCCAAGCGGGGCCAGCAATCAGCCCCAGCATTTT
TRBV5-1	TRBJ1-1	TRBD1	many	CASSLGTGGRRTEAFF	TGCGCCAGCAGCTTGGGGACAGGTGGCCGGAGGACTGAAGCTTTCTTT
TRBV18	TRBJ2-5	NA	NA	CASSPRRETQYF	TGTGCCAGCTCACCAAGACGAGAGACCCAGTACTTC
TRBV5-1	TRBJ2-1	NA	few	CASTRLPDSYNEQFF	TGCGCCAGCACCCGGTTACCTGACTCCTACAATGAGCAGTTCTTC
TRBV7-8	TRBJ2-2	TRBD1	medium-sized	CASSNPRQGSSGTGELFF	TGTGCCAGCAGCAACCCTCGACAGGGAAGTAGTGGAACCGGGGAGCTGTTTTTT
TRBV20-1	TRBJ2-5	NA	many	CSAIMGGGETQYF	TGCAGTGCGATCATGGGGGGTGGAGAGACCCAGTACTTC
TRBV29-1	TRBJ2-2	TRBD2	NA	CSCREGSNTGELFF	TGCAGCTGTCGGGAGGGATCGAACACCGGGGAGCTGTTTTTT
TRBV5-1	TRBJ1-4	NA	few	CASSLQGPNEKLFF	TGCGCCAGCAGCTTACAGGGCCCTAATGAAAAACTGTTTTTT
TRBV12-3/TRBV12-4	TRBJ2-2	NA	once	CASSLQGILAPGELFF	TGTGCCAGCAGTTTACAAGGGATCCTCGCCCCCGGGGAGCTGTTTTTT
TRBV29-1	TRBJ2-3	NA	NA	CSVETGTLILTQYF	TGCAGCGTTGAAACAGGGACGCTAATACTTACGCAGTATTTT
TRBV11-2	TRBJ2-7	TRBD2	few	CASSGGLASYEQYF	TGTGCCAGCAGCGGGGGACTAGCGAGCTACGAGCAGTACTTC
TRBV29-1	TRBJ2-7	NA	few	CSVDAGSYEQYF	TGCAGCGTTGATGCGGGGTCATACGAGCAGTACTTC
TRBV6-1	TRBJ1-5	TRBD1	NA	CASSADRARGQPQHF	TGTGCCAGCAGCGCGGACAGGGCCCGAGGTCAGCCCCAGCATTTT
TRBV29-1	TRBJ2-3	NA	many	CSVERQGIGTDTQYF	TGCAGCGTTGAAAGGCAGGGCATTGGCACAGATACGCAGTATTTT
TRBV6-2/TRBV6-3	TRBJ1-3	NA	NA	CASSWDFGSGNTIYF	TGTGCCAGCAGTTGGGATTTTGGCTCTGGAAACACCATATATTTT
TRBV7-7	TRBJ1-3	NA	few	CASSRDPRNTIYF	TGTGCTAGCAGCCGGGACCCTAGAAACACCATATATTTT
TRBV27	TRBJ1-3	NA	few	CASSFIRPISGNTIYF	TGTGCCAGCAGTTTCATCCGGCCGATCTCTGGAAACACCATATATTTT
TRBV7-2	TRBJ1-5	NA	NA	CASSPHRSTGDYSNQPQHF	TGTGCCAGCAGCCCACACCGGTCGACAGGCGACTATAGCAATCAGCCCCAGCATTTT
TRBV15	TRBJ1-6	TRBD1	NA	CATSRRPGQGDSPLHF	TGTGCCACCAGCAGACGTCCGGGACAGGGAGACTCACCCCTCCACTTT
TRBV19	TRBJ2-6	NA	NA	CATSSAVSGANVLTF	TGTGCCACTAGTAGCGCCGTCTCTGGGGCCAACGTCCTGACTTTC
TRBV12-3/TRBV12-4	TRBJ1-1	NA	NA	CASSLEMNTEAFF	TGTGCCAGCAGTTTGGAGATGAACACTGAAGCTTTCTTT
TRBV19	TRBJ1-5	TRBD1	NA	CASSATGGSNQPQHF	TGTGCCAGTAGTGCGACAGGGGGAAGCAATCAGCCCCAGCATTTT
TRBV7-8	TRBJ2-1	TRBD2	NA	CASSHPGLARYEQFF	TGTGCCAGCAGCCATCCGGGACTAGCGAGGTATGAGCAGTTCTTC
TRBV19	TRBJ2-1	NA	NA	CASTPRRSSYNEQFF	TGTGCCAGTACCCCGAGGCGCAGCTCCTACAATGAGCAGTTCTTC
TRBV5-4	TRBJ2-3	NA	NA	CASSFNRRTDTQYF	TGTGCCAGCAGCTTTAACAGGCGCACAGATACGCAGTATTTT
TRBV12-3/TRBV12-4	TRBJ1-6	NA	NA	CASSLQGTLNSPLHF	TGTGCCAGCAGTTTACAGGGGACACTTAATTCACCCCTCCACTTT
TRBV20-1	TRBJ2-3	NA	few	CSARGGVTDTQYF	TGCAGTGCTAGAGGGGGGGTCACAGATACGCAGTATTTT
TRBV28	TRBJ2-2	NA	NA	CASSSLAPNTGELFF	TGTGCCAGCAGCTCTCTAGCGCCGAACACCGGGGAGCTGTTTTTT
TRBV18	TRBJ2-3	NA	few	CASSPREAPDTQYF	TGTGCCAGCTCACCAAGGGAGGCCCCGGATACGCAGTATTTT
TRBV3-1	TRBJ1-2	NA	NA	CASSQDRGAVARNGYTF	TGTGCCAGCAGCCAAGATCGGGGGGCCGTAGCGAGGAATGGCTACACCTTC
TRBV27	TRBJ2-5	NA	few	CASSSTAGTETQYF	TGTGCCAGCAGTTCAACGGCAGGGACCGAGACCCAGTACTTC
TRBV5-1	TRBJ2-1	TRBD2	NA	CASSFLSGSGDNEQFF	TGCGCCAGCAGCTTCCTCAGCGGGAGCGGCGACAATGAGCAGTTCTTC
TRBV6-5	TRBJ1-1	NA	many	CASMMANTEAFF	TGTGCCAGCATGATGGCGAACACTGAAGCTTTCTTT
TRBV5-5	TRBJ2-1	NA	NA	CASSLGVSNEQFF	TGTGCCAGCAGCTTGGGAGTCTCCAATGAGCAGTTCTTC
TRBV7-2	TRBJ2-1	TRBD2	NA	CASSSRLAVSYNEQFF	TGTGCCAGCAGCTCGAGACTAGCGGTCTCCTACAATGAGCAGTTCTTC
TRBV29-1	TRBJ1-1	NA	few	CSGGHPNTEAFF	TGCAGCGGGGGACACCCGAACACTGAAGCTTTCTTT
TRBV14	TRBJ1-1	NA	NA	CASSQHRNTEAFF	TGTGCCAGCAGCCAGCATAGGAACACTGAAGCTTTCTTT
TRBV15	TRBJ2-1	TRBD1	NA	CATSETGQIYNEQFF	TGTGCCACCAGCGAGACGGGACAGATATACAATGAGCAGTTCTTC